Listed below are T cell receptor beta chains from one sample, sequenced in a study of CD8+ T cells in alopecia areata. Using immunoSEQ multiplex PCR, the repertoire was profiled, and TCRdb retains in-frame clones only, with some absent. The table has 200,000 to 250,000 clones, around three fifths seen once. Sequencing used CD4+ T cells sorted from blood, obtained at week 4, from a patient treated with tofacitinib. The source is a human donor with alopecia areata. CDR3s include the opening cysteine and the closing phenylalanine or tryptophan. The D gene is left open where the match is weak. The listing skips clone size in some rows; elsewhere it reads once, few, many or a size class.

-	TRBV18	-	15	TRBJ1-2	CASSPRDVRNYGYTF	TGTGCCAGCTCACCTAGGGACGTCCGGAACTATGGCTACACCTTC
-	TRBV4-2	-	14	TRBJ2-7	CASSQGAGTYEQYF	TGTGCCAGCAGCCAAGGGGCTGGGACCTACGAGCAGTACTTC
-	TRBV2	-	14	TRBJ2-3	CASSGRTSTDTQYF	TGTGCCAGCAGTGGTCGGACTAGCACAGATACGCAGTATTTT
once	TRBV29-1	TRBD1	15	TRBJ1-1	CSANAGTGLSTEAFF	TGCAGCGCTAATGCCGGGACAGGGTTGAGCACTGAAGCTTTCTTT
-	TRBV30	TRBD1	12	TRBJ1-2	CAWSVQGRGYTF	TGTGCCTGGAGTGTACAGGGCAGGGGGTATACCTTC
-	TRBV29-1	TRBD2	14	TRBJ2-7	CSVRTRGAMYEQYF	TGCAGCGTTCGTACGCGGGGGGCCATGTACGAGCAGTACTTC
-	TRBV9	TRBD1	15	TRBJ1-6	CASSVEGQYNSPLHF	TGTGCCAGCAGCGTAGAGGGACAGTATAATTCACCCCTCCACTTT
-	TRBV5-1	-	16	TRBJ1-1	CASSLGQGTGNTEAFF	TGCGCCAGCAGCTTGGGGCAGGGTACGGGAAACACTGAAGCTTTCTTT
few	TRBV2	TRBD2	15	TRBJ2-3	CASRRTSGVGDTQYF	TGTGCCAGCAGGCGGACTAGCGGGGTCGGAGATACGCAGTATTTT
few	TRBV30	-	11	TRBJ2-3	CAWSVPDTQYF	TGTGCCTGGAGTGTTCCAGATACGCAGTATTTT
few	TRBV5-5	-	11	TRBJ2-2	CASSLQGELFF	TGTGCCAGCAGCTTACAAGGGGAGCTGTTTTTT
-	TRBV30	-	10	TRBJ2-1	CACSFGTPLF	TGTGCCTGTAGCTTCGGGACTCCCCTCTTC
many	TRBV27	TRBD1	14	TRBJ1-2	CASRRTGIGDGYTF	TGTGCCAGCAGGCGGACAGGGATCGGCGATGGCTACACCTTC
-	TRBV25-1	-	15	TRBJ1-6	CASRSGGSYNSPLHF	TGTGCCAGCCGCTCGGGGGGCTCCTATAATTCACCCCTCCACTTT
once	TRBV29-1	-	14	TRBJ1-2	CSVDNGGQGYGYTF	TGCAGCGTTGATAACGGGGGGCAGGGCTATGGCTACACCTTC
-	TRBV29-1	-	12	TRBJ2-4	CSVVDGKNIQYF	TGCAGCGTTGTGGACGGAAAAAACATTCAGTACTTC
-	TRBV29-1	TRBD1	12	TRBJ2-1	CSEMTGASEQFF	TGCAGCGAGATGACAGGGGCCTCTGAGCAGTTCTTC
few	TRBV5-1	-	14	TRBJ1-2	CASSSRDTNYGYTF	TGCGCCAGCAGCTCCCGGGACACTAACTATGGCTACACCTTC
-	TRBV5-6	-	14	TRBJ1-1	CASSRGDRGAAAFF	TGTGCCAGCAGCCGCGGTGATAGGGGCGCGGCGGCTTTCTTT
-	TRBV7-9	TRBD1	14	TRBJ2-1	CASSAGQGATEQFF	TGTGCCAGCAGCGCAGGACAGGGGGCGACTGAGCAGTTCTTC